This TCR beta chain was identified in a study of blood T cells in healthy people across ages. Study summary: About one barcoded beta molecule per two T cells was the capture yield of template switching. Broader study findings: Any changes in expanded clonotypes were possibly confounded, as donor CMV status remained unknown. Versus aged donors, long-lived donors had higher diversity and more naive CD4+ cells.

With a J-beta primer mix and a sample-barcoded 5' primer, a second PCR ran about 7 to 12 cycles. TCRdb recomputed calls from the 5' RACE reads with MiXCR, one row per CDR3 protein. The sample contains 1.6 million or so distinct CDR3 sequences, roughly 32% of which appear only once. This clonotype was observed a few times. Its antigen is unidentified. V was clipped by 4 bases and J by 6 bases; unmatched bases: 14. The CDR3 is 17 amino acids. Per the germline V gene, CDR1 is SGHNT and CDR2 is YYREEE (reference sequence). This chain links TRBV5-4 with TRBJ2-1; 9 bases fit TRBD2. This clonotype originated in a woman in her twenties or thirties in good health. Material for sequencing was blood. The CDR3 sequence is CASSLSRGGGAGNEQFF. CDR3 nucleotides: TGTGCCAGCAGCCTCTCGAGGGGCGGGGGGGCTGGCAATGAGCAGTTCTTC.